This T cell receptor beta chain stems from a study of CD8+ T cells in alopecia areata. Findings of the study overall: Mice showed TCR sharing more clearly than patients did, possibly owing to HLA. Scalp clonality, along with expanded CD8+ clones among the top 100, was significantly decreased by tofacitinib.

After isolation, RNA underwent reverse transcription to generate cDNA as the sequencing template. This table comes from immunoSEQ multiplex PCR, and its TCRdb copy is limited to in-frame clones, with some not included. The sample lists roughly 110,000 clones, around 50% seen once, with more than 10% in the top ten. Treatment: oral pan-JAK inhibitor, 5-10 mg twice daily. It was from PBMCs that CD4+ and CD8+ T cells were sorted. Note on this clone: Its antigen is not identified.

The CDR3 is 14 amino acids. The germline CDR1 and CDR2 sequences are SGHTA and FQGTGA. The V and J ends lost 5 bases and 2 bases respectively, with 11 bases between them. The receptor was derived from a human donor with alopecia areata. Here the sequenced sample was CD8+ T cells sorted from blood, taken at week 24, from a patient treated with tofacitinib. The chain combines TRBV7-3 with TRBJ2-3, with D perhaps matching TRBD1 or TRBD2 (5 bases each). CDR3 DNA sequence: TGTGCCAGCAGCGAGGGACCCTACACAGATACGCAGTATTTT. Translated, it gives CASSEGPYTDTQYF.